This is a list of T cell receptor beta chains from one sample in a study of a mutant IDH1 vaccine in newly diagnosed glioma. No antigen has been identified for these receptors. Libraries were prepared by immunoSEQ multiplex PCR; TCRdb keeps only in-frame clonotypes and omits some of them. Altogether tens of thousands of clones are present, 75% to 90% being singletons, with the ten largest covering 3% to 4%. The material sequenced was PBMCs, taken from a glioma patient whose treatment included an IDH1 peptide vaccine. The receptor source for this set is a woman aged 45-65 years with glioma. Both conserved end residues are part of each CDR3.

V,J,CDR3
TRBV5-6,TRBJ2-3,CASSLVGGRTVGTDTQYF
TRBV5-1,TRBJ2-7,CASSLGGVSYEQYF
TRBV28,TRBJ2-7,CASSWGTHYEQYF
TRBV6-6,TRBJ1-2,CASRSRDVTSYTF
TRBV10-1,TRBJ2-1,CASSESTGDLYNEQFF
TRBV15,TRBJ1-2,CATSRDTNSPYGYTF
TRBV5-1,TRBJ2-1,CASSLTPGNEQFF
TRBV30,TRBJ1-1,CAWGGSTEAFF
TRBV5-4,TRBJ2-2,CASSLGQNTGELFF
TRBV19,TRBJ2-1,CASSPRDLTSNEQFF
TRBV20-1,TRBJ2-7,CSASGGYEQYF
TRBV4-1,TRBJ1-1,CASSQDRRQGAQNTEAFF
TRBV5-4,TRBJ2-7,CASTSGTSYEQYF
TRBV19,TRBJ2-6,CASSIGQGVLTF
TRBV6-5,TRBJ2-2,CASRTGTGELFF
TRBV9,TRBJ2-5,CASSVGVYIEETQYF
TRBV13,TRBJ2-2,CASSFEGGELFF
TRBV7-8,TRBJ2-3,CASSLEDTQYF
TRBV2,TRBJ2-7,CASSRPGPREQYF
TRBV6-5,TRBJ2-7,CASSPGRRAYEQYF
TRBV6-1,TRBJ1-5,CATDEGGSNQPQHF
TRBV9,TRBJ1-2,CASSVDGRYGYTF
TRBV21-1,TRBJ1-6,CASSPTQGPGNSPLHF
TRBV7-2,TRBJ1-5,CASSLEGTKPQHF
TRBV2,TRBJ2-1,CASSELGGVGNEQFF
TRBV5-6,TRBJ1-2,CASSLEANYGYTF
TRBV6-6,TRBJ1-1,CASSSDRAGTEAFF
TRBV14,TRBJ1-6,CASSHFPWSSYNSPLHF
TRBV5-6,TRBJ1-4,CASSPRFPSSTNEKLFF
TRBV5-1,TRBJ1-6,CASSPGTVLGGSPLHF
TRBV5-4,TRBJ2-3,CASSLRAVSTDTQYF
TRBV18,TRBJ2-7,CASSPLSGTLGEQYF
TRBV6-5,TRBJ1-5,CASSSKTGLGNQPQHF
TRBV7-2,TRBJ2-7,CASSSTSGPYEQYF
TRBV5-1,TRBJ1-2,CASSLDRGGPLSGYTF
TRBV4-3,TRBJ2-3,CASSQDPLRGRTDTQYF
TRBV5-6,TRBJ1-4,CASSELGEKGPNEKLFF
TRBV7-2,TRBJ2-2,CASSWIPASGGRELFF
TRBV14,TRBJ1-2,CASSQFKEYGYTF
TRBV14,TRBJ2-4,CASSPSSGGPTDIQYF
TRBV10-3,TRBJ2-1,CAISVAIYNEQFF
TRBV29-1,TRBJ2-3,CSIQGHSYAQYF
TRBV29-1,TRBJ1-1,CSVALRPGQITEAFF
TRBV9,TRBJ2-3,CASSVGRLPVDTQYF
TRBV18,TRBJ2-3,CASSPPSTGTITDTQYF
TRBV30,TRBJ1-2,CAWSLLYGYTF
TRBV6-1,TRBJ1-1,CASSGKGGGQLNTEAFF
TRBV27,TRBJ2-7,CASSFSRTGYSEQYF
TRBV7-9,TRBJ1-1,CASRGLWPTEAFF
TRBV19,TRBJ1-2,CASSTVGGFYTF
TRBV5-6,TRBJ2-3,CASRAGTSGTDTQYF
TRBV4-2,TRBJ1-1,CASSPYDRVAAEAFF
TRBV27,TRBJ1-2,CASREQGANYGYTF
TRBV4-2,TRBJ1-1,CASSQDPYTEAFF
TRBV13,TRBJ2-1,CASSLPGLATVHEQFF